The 21 T cell receptor beta chains presented below share a single source sample, sequenced in a study of T cells after somatic rescue of genetic block. Sequencing was performed with immunoSEQ multiplex PCR; in TCRdb, only in-frame clones are kept and a portion is missing. The repertoire consists of 68,000 or so clones, with about 90% occurring once and the leading ten covering about 3%. The sample comprised peripheral blood mononuclear cells (PBMCs). Receptor source: a man aged 35-49 years.

The V gene is TRBV4-2, the J gene TRBJ2-5; a possible D gene is TRBD1 (5 bases). The J call could be wrong; TRBJ2-7 is a better fit for the DNA end. This CDR3 is 16 amino acids long. Germline CDR1 LGHNA, CDR2 YNFKEQ. CDR3 bases: TGTGCCAGCAGCCAAGATATTAAAGGGGCCCACTACGAGCAGTACTTC. Amino acids: CASSQDIKGAHYEQYF.

The chain joins TRBV25-1 to TRBJ2-5, with D hard to call. CDR1 is MGHDK, CDR2 SYGVNS, per germline. The CDR3 spans 13 residues. V lost 3 bases and J lost 5, with 10 bases in between. The CDR3 loop is CASSDVGLETQYF. The CDR3, as DNA: TGTGCCAGCAGTGATGTGGGCCTGGAGACCCAGTACTTC.

The rearrangement links TRBV28 to TRBJ1-5; 10 nucleotides match TRBD1. This CDR3 has 18 residues. The germline V gene encodes CDR1 MDHEN and CDR2 SYDVKM. V trimming: 7 bases; J trimming: 2 bases; junction bases outside the gene matches: 14. This CDR3 is CASTQFRGQGLGNQPQHF. Written as DNA, the CDR3 is TGTGCCAGCACCCAATTTCGGGGACAGGGGTTGGGCAATCAGCCCCAGCATTTT.

The chain employs TRBV28 and TRBJ2-5; D is unresolved. This CDR3 is built from 14 residues. With 1 base removed from V and 2 bases from J, the gap between germline ends came to 8 bases. The germline V gene has CDR1 MDHEN and CDR2 SYDVKM. The CDR3 is CASSLSPVQETQYF. In DNA form, the CDR3 reads TGTGCCAGCAGTTTATCCCCGGTACAAGAGACCCAGTACTTC.

The gene calls are TRBV1 and TRBJ1-5. TRBV1 is annotated as a pseudogene. CDR3 length: 15 amino acids. The CDR3 bases are TGCACCAGCAGCCAAGAGGGGACGGAGAATCAGCCCCAGCATTTT. Encoded protein: CTSSQEGTENQPQHF.

This clone has more than one count but fewer than ten. V gene TRBV5-5 combines with J gene TRBJ2-2; 8 bases agree with TRBD1. The length of the CDR3 is 15 residues. Germline lookup yields CDR1 SGHKS and CDR2 YYEKEE (reference sequence). J was trimmed by 4 bases and V by 0 bases; bases with no gene match: 2. The CDR3 DNA is TGTGCCAGCAGCTTGGGGCAGGGGGCCACCGGGGAGCTGTTTTTT. Protein product: CASSLGQGATGELFF.

The J gene is TRBJ2-1, the V gene TRBV28; D is possibly TRBD2 (5 bases). Trimming took off 4 bases at V and 0 bases at J, with 13 bases between the two ends. The CDR3 extends over 16 amino acids. Germline V lookup: CDR1 MDHEN, CDR2 SYDVKM. CDR3 DNA: TGTGCCAGCAGTTCCGGGGAATGGAGCTCCTACAATGAGCAGTTCTTC. Encoded protein: CASSSGEWSSYNEQFF. Full variable domain (rest looked up from reference TRBV28 and TRBJ2-1): DVKVTQSSRYLVKRTGEKVFLECVQDMDHENMFWYRQDPGLGLRLIYFSYDVKMKEKGDIPEGYSVSREKKERFSLILESASTNQTSMYLCASSSGEWSSYNEQFFGPGTRLTVL.

V is TRBV2 and J is TRBJ2-3; D gene uncertain. The CDR3 sequence is 13 residues long. Trimming shortened V by 0 bases and J by 5 bases, and 6 bases separated the two germline ends. Per the germline V gene, CDR1 is SNHLY and CDR2 is FYNNEI. In DNA, the CDR3 is TGTGCCAGCAGTGAAGCGCTAGGAGATACGCAGTATTTT. This translates into CASSEALGDTQYF.

This clone appeared once. The CDR3 DNA follows: TGTGCCAGCAGCTTATTTCGGGGGCGGAACGAGCAGTACTTC. Translating it yields CASSLFRGRNEQYF. V usage is TRBV7-8 and J usage is TRBJ2-7; D may match TRBD1 or TRBD2 (6 bases each). Trimming stripped 2 bases from V and 5 bases from J, with 13 bases between. The CDR3 length is 14 residues. The germline gives CDR1 SGHVS, CDR2 FQNEAQ.

The chain couples TRBV10-2 to TRBJ2-3; tentative D call: TRBD2 (6 bases). The germline V gene encodes CDR1 WSHSY and CDR2 SAAADI. The length of the CDR3 is 13 residues. The ends were cut back, 8 bases at V and 5 bases at J, with 14 bases in the middle. The CDR3, as DNA: TGCGCCAGCTCTTTAGACGGGAGAGATACGCAGTATTTT. It specifies CASSLDGRDTQYF.

The chain recombines TRBV5-1 with TRBJ2-7; no reliable D call. V lost 4 bases and J 4 bases, leaving 6 bases between the germline ends. The germline V gene encodes CDR1 SGHRS and CDR2 YFSETQ. The CDR3 spans 11 residues. CDR3 nucleotide sequence: TGCGCCAGCAGCAATAAATACGAGCAGTACTTC. Translating it yields CASSNKYEQYF.

The rearrangement joins TRBV19 to TRBJ1-3; D is ambiguous. This CDR3 has 14 residues. The germline V and J ends were trimmed by 6 bases and 2 bases, with 11 bases remaining between them. CDR1 is LNHDA, CDR2 SQIVND, per germline (reference sequence). In nucleotides, the CDR3 is TGTGCCAGTAGAGAACAAGCGACTGGAAACACCATATATTTT. Translating it yields CASREQATGNTIYF.

This clone was seen only once. The chain links TRBV2 to TRBJ2-2; the D is unclear. Germline CDR1 and CDR2: SNHLY and FYNNEI. Trimming cost V 5 bases and J 0 bases, with 4 bases left between them. This CDR3 spans 13 amino acids. In DNA form, the CDR3 reads TGTGCCAGCAGTAGTACGAACACCGGGGAGCTGTTTTTT. This gives the protein CASSSTNTGELFF.

The V call is TRBV20-1, the J call TRBJ1-2; D ambiguous. CDR3 length: 11 amino acids. V dropped 2 bases and J dropped 8 bases, with 9 bases sitting between them. Germline assignment: CDR1 DFQATT and CDR2 SNEGSKA (reference sequence). CDR3 region: CSARLDNGYTF. As DNA, the CDR3 is TGCAGTGCTAGACTTGACAACGGCTACACCTTC.

The rearrangement joins TRBV19 to TRBJ2-5; 12 positions agree with TRBD2. There are 17 residues in the CDR3. Unmatched junction bases numbered 11, after V lost 7 bases and J lost 2 bases. Germline lookup yields CDR1 LNHDA and CDR2 SQIVND (reference sequence). In nucleotides, the CDR3 is TGTGCCAGTACCCAGACTAGCGGGGGCGCCAGTCAAGAGACCCAGTACTTC. Translating it yields CASTQTSGGASQETQYF.

The chain has TRBV29-1 and TRBJ1-2; D gene ambiguous. Germline CDR1 SQVTM, CDR2 ANQGSEA. The CDR3 has 12 amino acids. V was cut by 2 bases and J by 2 bases, with 6 bases left in between. In DNA, the CDR3 is TGCAGCGTTGAAAAAGGGAACTATGGCTACACCTTC. Protein product: CSVEKGNYGYTF.

The chain links TRBV7-2 to TRBJ2-7; 11 bases align to TRBD2. The CDR3 runs 15 residues. Germline V lookup: CDR1 SGHTA, CDR2 FQGNSA. V was clipped by 0 bases and J by 3 bases; unmatched bases: 1. The CDR3 sequence is CASSLASGRVYEQYF. In nucleotides, the CDR3 is TGTGCCAGCAGCTTAGCTAGCGGGAGGGTCTACGAGCAGTACTTC.

V is TRBV28 and J is TRBJ2-5; no firm D call. The J call is uncertain, as TRBJ2-7 better fits the DNA end. This CDR3 comprises 11 residues. The V gene's germline CDR1 is MDHEN and CDR2 SYDVKM. The CDR3 DNA follows: TGTGCCAGCAGTTCCGTCTACGAGCAGTACTTC. Translation gives CASSSVYEQYF.

The V call is TRBV30, the J call TRBJ2-7; no definite D call. The length of the CDR3 is 10 residues. Per the germline V gene, CDR1 is GTSNPN and CDR2 is SVGIG (reference sequence). Between the trimmed V and J ends, which lost 6 bases and 1 base, there was a span of 4 bases. The CDR3 reads CACGSYEQYF. For the CDR3, the DNA is TGTGCCTGCGGGTCCTACGAGCAGTACTTC.

The genes are TRBV5-1 and TRBJ2-3, with 9 bases that match TRBD2. There are 16 residues in the CDR3. The trim removed 3 bases at V and 0 bases at J, leaving 5 bases unmatched. Per the germline V gene, CDR1 is SGHRS and CDR2 is YFSETQ. CDR3 protein: CASSWLAGLSTDTQYF. CDR3 DNA: TGCGCCAGCAGCTGGCTAGCGGGACTTAGCACAGATACGCAGTATTTT.

J is TRBJ2-7 and V is TRBV4-1, with TRBD1 matching over 11 bases. CDR1 is MGHRA and CDR2 is YSYEKL in the germline V gene. With 3 bases clipped from V and 4 bases from J, the junction kept 5 bases outside the gene matches. CDR3 length: 15 residues. In nucleotides, the CDR3 is TGCGCCAGCAGCCAGCCCCGGGACAGGGGGTACGAGCAGTACTTC. Protein product: CASSQPRDRGYEQYF.